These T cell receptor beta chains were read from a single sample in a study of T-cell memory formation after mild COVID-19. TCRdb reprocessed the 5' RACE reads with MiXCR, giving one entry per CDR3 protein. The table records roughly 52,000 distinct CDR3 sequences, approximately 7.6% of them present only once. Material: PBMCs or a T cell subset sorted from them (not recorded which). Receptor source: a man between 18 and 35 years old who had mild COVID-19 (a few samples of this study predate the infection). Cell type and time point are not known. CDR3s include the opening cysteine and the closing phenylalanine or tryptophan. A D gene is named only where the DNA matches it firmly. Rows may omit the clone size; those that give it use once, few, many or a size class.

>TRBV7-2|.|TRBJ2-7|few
TGTGCCAGCAGCTTAGACAGGGACGCAAAGCAGTACTTC
CASSLDRDAKQYF
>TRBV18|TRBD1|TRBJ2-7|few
TGTGCCAGCTCACCAGGGACAGGGGGCATCTACGAGCAGTACTTC
CASSPGTGGIYEQYF
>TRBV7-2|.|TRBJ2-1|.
TGTGCCAGCAGCTTAGACATCAGGGGTGAGCAGTTCTTC
CASSLDIRGEQFF
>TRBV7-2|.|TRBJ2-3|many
TGTGCCAGTTCTCCGGGACACACAGATACGCAGTATTTT
CASSPGHTDTQYF
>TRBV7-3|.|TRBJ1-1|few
TGTGCCAGCAGACAACAGGGCGACACTGAAGCTTTCTTT
CASRQQGDTEAFF
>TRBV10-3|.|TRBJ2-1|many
TGTGCCATCAGTGGTCAGGGATACAATGAGCAGTTCTTC
CAISGQGYNEQFF
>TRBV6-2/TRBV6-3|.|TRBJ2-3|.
TGTGCCAGCAGTTACTATGGGTCAGCTTCAGATACGCAGTATTTT
CASSYYGSASDTQYF
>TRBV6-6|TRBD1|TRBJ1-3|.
TGTGCCAGCAGTTACTCGAGGCTGGACAGGGGAGACTCTGGAAACACCATATATTTT
CASSYSRLDRGDSGNTIYF
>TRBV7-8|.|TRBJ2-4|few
TGTGCCAGCAGCCTCGGCCGGGACCCATGGGACATTCAGTACTTC
CASSLGRDPWDIQYF
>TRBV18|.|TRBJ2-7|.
TGTGCCAGCTCACCGACTCAACTCCAGAGCGAGCAGTACTTC
CASSPTQLQSEQYF
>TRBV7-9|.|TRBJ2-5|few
TGTGCCAGCAGCTTAGATGGGACCCCTGAACAGTACTTC
CASSLDGTPEQYF
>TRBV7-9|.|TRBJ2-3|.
TGTGCCAGCAGCCCCCCTACCGCAGATACGCAGTATTTT
CASSPPTADTQYF